This TCR beta chain comes out of a study of OX40 agonist ivuxolimab in advanced cancers. On the study more broadly: A partial response was reached by three patients: one with hepatocellular carcinoma and two with cutaneous melanoma.

V was pared by 2 bases and J by 3 bases, with 2 bases of the junction left unmatched. The CDR3 has 14 residues. The germline gives CDR1 GTSNPN, CDR2 SVGIG (reference sequence). Sequencing was performed with immunoSEQ multiplex PCR; in TCRdb, only in-frame clones are kept and a portion is missing. The sample contains 35,000 or so clones, around 80% of which appear only once. Sampled blood was obtained at baseline, cycle 4 day 1, and cycle 7 day 1. V is TRBV30 and J is TRBJ1-5; 9 bases match TRBD1. The receptor was isolated from an adult with an advanced solid tumor such as melanoma, head and neck, liver or kidney cancer. This specimen was CD4+ or CD8+ T cells sorted from blood, taken in a trial of the OX40 agonist ivuxolimab. The CDR3 sequence is CAWSRDRVNQPQHF. CDR3 DNA: TGTGCCTGGAGTAGGGACAGGGTCAATCAGCCCCAGCATTTT.